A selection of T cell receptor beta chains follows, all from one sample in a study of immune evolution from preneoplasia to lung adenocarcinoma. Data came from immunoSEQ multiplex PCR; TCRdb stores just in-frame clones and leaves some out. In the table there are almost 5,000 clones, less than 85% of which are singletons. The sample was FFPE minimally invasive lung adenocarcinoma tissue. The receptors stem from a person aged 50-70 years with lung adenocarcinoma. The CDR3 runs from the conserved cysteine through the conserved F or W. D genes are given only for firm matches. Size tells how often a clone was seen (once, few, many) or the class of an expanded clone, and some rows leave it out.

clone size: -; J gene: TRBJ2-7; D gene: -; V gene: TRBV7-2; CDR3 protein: CASSNYLSSYEQYF; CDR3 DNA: TGTGCCAGCAGCAATTATCTCAGCTCCTACGAGCAGTACTTC
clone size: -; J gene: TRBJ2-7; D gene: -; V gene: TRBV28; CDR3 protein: CASSLTTGFYEQYF; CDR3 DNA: TGTGCCAGCAGTCTCACAACAGGGTTCTACGAGCAGTACTTC
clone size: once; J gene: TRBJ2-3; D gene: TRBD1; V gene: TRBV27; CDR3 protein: CASSLRGFRTDTQYF; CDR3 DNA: TGTGCCAGCAGTCTCAGGGGGTTCAGGACAGATACGCAGTATTTT
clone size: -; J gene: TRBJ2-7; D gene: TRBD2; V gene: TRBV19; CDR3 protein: CASSIASGSIYEQYF; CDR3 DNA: TGTGCCAGTAGTATTGCTAGCGGGAGCATATACGAGCAGTACTTC
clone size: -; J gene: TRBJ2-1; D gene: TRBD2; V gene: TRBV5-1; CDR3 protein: CASSPSGVSYNEQFF; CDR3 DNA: TGCGCCAGCAGCCCTAGCGGGGTCTCCTACAATGAGCAGTTCTTC
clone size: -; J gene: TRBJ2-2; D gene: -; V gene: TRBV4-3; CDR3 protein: CASSQTGTGVPGELFF; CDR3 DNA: TGCGCCAGCAGCCAGACCGGGACGGGGGTTCCCGGGGAGCTGTTTTTT
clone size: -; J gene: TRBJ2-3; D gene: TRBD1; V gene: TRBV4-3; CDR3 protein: CASSQVSQGATGDTQYF; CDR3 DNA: TGCGCCAGCAGCCAAGTCAGTCAGGGGGCTACCGGGGATACGCAGTATTTT
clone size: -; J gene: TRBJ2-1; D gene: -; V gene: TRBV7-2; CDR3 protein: CASSLDLGTYNEQFF; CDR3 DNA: TGTGCCAGCAGCTTAGACCTTGGAACCTACAATGAGCAGTTCTTC
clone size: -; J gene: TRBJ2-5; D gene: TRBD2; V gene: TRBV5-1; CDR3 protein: CASSPLTGGGQETQYF; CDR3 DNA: TGCGCCAGCAGCCCTCTGACGGGGGGAGGCCAAGAGACCCAGTACTTC
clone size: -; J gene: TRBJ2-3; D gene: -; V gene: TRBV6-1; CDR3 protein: CASYPGTRTTDTQYF; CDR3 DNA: TGTGCCAGTTACCCCGGGACTCGCACCACAGATACGCAGTATTTT
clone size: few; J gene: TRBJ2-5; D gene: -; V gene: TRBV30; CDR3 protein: CAWSTGGPSETQYF; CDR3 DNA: TGTGCCTGGTCCACGGGCGGCCCATCAGAGACCCAGTACTTC
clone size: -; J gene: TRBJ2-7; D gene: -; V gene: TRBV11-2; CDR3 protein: CASSEKATPYEQYF; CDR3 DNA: TGTGCCAGCAGCGAAAAGGCCACTCCCTACGAGCAGTACTTC
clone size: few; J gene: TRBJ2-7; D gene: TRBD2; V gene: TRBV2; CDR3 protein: CASTHAGSSGSGSYEQYF; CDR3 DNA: TGTGCCAGCACCCATGCCGGGTCTAGCGGGAGTGGGTCCTACGAGCAGTACTTC
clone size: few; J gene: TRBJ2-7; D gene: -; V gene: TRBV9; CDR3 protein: CASSRGREDEQYF; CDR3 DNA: TGTGCCAGCAGTAGGGGCAGGGAAGACGAGCAGTACTTC
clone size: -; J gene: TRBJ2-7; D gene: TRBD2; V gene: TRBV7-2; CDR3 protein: CASKLSPAGDEQYF; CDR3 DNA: TGTGCCAGCAAACTAAGCCCAGCGGGAGACGAGCAGTACTTC
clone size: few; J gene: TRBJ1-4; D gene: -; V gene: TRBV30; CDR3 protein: CAWSPLSTRGEKLFF; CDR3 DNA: TGTGCCTGGAGCCCCCTCTCCACACGGGGTGAAAAACTGTTTTTT
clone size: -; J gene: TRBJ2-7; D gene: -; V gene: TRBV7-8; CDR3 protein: CASSPSVQYEQYF; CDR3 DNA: TGTGCCAGCAGCCCAAGCGTTCAATACGAGCAGTACTTC
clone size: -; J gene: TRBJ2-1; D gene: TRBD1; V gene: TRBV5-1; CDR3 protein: CASSRDSNEQFF; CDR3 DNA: TGCGCCAGCAGTAGGGACAGCAATGAGCAGTTCTTC
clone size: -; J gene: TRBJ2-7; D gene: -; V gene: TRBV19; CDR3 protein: CASSADLAREQYF; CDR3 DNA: TGTGCCAGTAGTGCTGACCTAGCACGCGAGCAGTACTTC
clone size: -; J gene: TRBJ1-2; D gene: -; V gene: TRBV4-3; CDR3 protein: CASSHELGGAKGGYTF; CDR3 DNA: TGCGCCAGCAGCCACGAACTCGGGGGGGCTAAGGGTGGCTACACCTTC
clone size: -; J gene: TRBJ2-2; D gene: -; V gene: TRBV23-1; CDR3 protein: CASSQSGGELFF; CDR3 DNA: TGCGCCAGCAGTCAATCGGGCGGGGAGCTGTTTTTT
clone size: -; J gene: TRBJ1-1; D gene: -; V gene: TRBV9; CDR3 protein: CASSGPGLMNTEAFF; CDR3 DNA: TGTGCCAGCAGCGGCCCGGGGTTAATGAACACTGAAGCTTTCTTT
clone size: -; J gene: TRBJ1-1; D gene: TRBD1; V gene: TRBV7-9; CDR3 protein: CASSLSGQGTEAFF; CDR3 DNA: TGTGCCAGCAGCCTCTCGGGACAGGGGACTGAAGCTTTCTTT
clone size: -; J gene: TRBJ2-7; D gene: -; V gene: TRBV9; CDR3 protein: CASSVEDGYEQYF; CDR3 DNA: TGTGCCAGCAGCGTAGAAGACGGCTACGAACAGTACTTC
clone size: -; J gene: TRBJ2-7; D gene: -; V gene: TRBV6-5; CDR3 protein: CASSYSSSYEQYF; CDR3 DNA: TGTGCCAGCAGTTATTCCTCCAGCTACGAGCAGTACTTC
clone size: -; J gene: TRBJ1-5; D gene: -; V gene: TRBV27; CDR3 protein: CASRRLNSNQPQHF; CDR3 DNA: TGTGCCAGCAGAAGACTCAATAGCAATCAGCCCCAGCATTTT
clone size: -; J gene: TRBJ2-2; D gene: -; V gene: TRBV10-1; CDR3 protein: CASSPGGRAGELFF; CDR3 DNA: TGCGCCAGCAGTCCTGGGGGCCGCGCCGGGGAGCTGTTTTTT
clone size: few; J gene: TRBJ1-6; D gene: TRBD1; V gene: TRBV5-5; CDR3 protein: CASSLRWDRGTLVYSPLHF; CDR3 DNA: TGTGCCAGCAGCTTAAGATGGGACAGGGGTACTTTGGTTTATTCACCCCTCCACTTT
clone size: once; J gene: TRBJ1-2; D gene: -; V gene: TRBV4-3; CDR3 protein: CASSQDLVGYGYTF; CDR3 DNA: TGCGCCAGCAGCCAAGATCTGGTAGGGTATGGCTACACCTTC
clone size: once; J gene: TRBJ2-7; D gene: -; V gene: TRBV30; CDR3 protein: CAFDQGRGSLREQYF; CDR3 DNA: TGTGCCTTCGACCAGGGTAGGGGCTCCCTCCGTGAGCAGTACTTC
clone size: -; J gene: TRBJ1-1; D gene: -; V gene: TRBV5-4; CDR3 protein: CASSLEIGEAFF; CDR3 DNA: TGTGCCAGCAGCTTAGAAATCGGTGAAGCTTTCTTT
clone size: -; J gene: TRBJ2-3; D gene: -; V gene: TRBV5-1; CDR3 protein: CASSLVRDTQYF; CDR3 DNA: TGCGCCAGCAGCTTGGTCCGGGATACGCAGTATTTT
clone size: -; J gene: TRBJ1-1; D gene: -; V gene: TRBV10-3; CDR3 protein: CAISDRLAEAFF; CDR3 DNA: TGTGCCATCAGTGACAGGCTCGCTGAAGCTTTCTTT
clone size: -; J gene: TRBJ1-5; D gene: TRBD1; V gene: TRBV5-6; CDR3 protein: CASSSRDRGNQPQHF; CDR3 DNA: TGTGCCAGCAGCAGTAGGGACAGGGGAAACCAGCCCCAGCATTTT
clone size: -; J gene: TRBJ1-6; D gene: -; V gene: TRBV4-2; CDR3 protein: CASSQDSQGSYNSPLHF; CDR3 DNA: TGTGCCAGCAGCCAAGATAGCCAGGGAAGCTATAATTCACCCCTCCACTTT
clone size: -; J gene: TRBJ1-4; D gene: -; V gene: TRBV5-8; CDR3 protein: CASSVGKMGGSEKLFF; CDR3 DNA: TGTGCCAGCAGCGTAGGGAAGATGGGGGGCAGTGAAAAACTGTTTTTT
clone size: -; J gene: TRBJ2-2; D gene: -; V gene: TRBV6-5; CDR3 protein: CASSYSLAGELFF; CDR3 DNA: TGTGCCAGCAGTTACTCGTTGGCCGGGGAGCTGTTTTTT
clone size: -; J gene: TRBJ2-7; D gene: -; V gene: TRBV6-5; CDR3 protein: CASSFSPDRTYEQYF; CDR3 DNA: TGTGCCAGCAGTTTTTCCCCGGACCGGACCTACGAGCAGTACTTC
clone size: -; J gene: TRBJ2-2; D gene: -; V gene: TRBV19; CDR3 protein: CASRPGLANTGELFF; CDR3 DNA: TGTGCCAGTAGACCGGGACTGGCGAACACCGGGGAGCTGTTTTTT
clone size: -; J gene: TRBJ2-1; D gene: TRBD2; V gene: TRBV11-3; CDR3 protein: CASSLEGLAGDEQFF; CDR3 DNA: TGTGCCAGCAGCTTAGAGGGACTAGCGGGAGATGAGCAGTTCTTC
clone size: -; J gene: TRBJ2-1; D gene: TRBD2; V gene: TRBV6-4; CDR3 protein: CASSVIASGGKSYNEQFF; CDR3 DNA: TGTGCCAGCAGTGTGATCGCTAGCGGGGGCAAATCCTACAATGAGCAGTTCTTC
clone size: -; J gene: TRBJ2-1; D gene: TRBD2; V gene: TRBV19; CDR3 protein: CASSAAGALWEQFF; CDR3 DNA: TGTGCCAGTAGTGCGGCGGGAGCCCTCTGGGAGCAGTTCTTC
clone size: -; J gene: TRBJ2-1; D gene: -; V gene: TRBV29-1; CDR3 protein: CSVPDSSVQHSYNEQFF; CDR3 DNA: TGCAGCGTTCCCGACAGTAGCGTTCAACACTCCTACAATGAGCAGTTCTTC
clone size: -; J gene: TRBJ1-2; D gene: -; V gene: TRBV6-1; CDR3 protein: CASSEEGSNYGYTF; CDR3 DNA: TGTGCCAGCAGTGAAGAAGGGAGTAACTATGGCTACACCTTC